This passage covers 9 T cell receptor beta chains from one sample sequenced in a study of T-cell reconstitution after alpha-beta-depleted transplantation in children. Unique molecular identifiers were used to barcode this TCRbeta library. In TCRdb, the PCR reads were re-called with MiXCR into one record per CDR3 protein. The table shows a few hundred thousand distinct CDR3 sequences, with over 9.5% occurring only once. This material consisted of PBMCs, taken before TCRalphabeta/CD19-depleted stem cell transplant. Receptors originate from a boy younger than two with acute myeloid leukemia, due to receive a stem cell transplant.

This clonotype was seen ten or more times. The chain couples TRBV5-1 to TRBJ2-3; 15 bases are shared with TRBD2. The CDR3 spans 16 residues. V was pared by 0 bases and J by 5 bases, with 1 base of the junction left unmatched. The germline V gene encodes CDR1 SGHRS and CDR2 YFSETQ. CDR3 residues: CASSLEGLAGGDTQYF. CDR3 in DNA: TGCGCCAGCAGCTTGGAGGGACTAGCGGGAGGAGATACGCAGTATTTT.

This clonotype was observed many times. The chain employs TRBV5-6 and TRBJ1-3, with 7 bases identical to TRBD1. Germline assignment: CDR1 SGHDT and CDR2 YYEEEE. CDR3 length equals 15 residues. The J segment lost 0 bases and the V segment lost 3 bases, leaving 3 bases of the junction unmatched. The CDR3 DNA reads TGTGCCAGCAGCTGGGGACAGTTCTCTGGAAACACCATATATTTT. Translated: CASSWGQFSGNTIYF.

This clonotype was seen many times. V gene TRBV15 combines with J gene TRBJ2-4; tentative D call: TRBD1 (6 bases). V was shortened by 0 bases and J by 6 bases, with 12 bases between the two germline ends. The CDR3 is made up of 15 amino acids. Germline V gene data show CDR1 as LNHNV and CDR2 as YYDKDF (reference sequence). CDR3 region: CATSRDLGAGNIQYF. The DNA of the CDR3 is TGTGCCACCAGCAGAGATCTGGGGGCAGGAAACATTCAGTACTTC.

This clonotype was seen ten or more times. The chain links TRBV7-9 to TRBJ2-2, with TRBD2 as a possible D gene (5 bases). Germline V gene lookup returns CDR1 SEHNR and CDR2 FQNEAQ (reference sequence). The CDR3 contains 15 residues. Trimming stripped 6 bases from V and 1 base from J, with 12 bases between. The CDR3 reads CASSTEGLNTGELFF. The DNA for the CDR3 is TGTGCCAGCAGTACCGAGGGCCTGAACACCGGGGAGCTGTTTTTT.

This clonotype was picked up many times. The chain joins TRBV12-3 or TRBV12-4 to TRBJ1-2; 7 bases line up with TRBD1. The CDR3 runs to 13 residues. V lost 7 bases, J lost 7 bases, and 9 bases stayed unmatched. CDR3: CASNKDRVGGYTF. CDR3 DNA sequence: TGTGCCAGCAACAAAGACAGGGTTGGTGGCTACACCTTC.

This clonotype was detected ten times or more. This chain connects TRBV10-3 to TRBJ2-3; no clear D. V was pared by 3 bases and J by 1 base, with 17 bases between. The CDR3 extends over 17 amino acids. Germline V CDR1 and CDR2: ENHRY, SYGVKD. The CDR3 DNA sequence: TGTGCCATCAGTGACGTAGTGGCAGCCCAGGGCACAGATACGCAGTATTTT. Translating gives CAISDVVAAQGTDTQYF.

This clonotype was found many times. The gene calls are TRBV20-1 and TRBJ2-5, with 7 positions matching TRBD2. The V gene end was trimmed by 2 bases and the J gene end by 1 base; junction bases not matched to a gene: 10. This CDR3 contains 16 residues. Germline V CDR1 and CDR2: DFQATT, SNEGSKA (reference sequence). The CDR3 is CSARRRELRPQETQYF. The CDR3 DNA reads TGCAGTGCTAGAAGGCGGGAGTTAAGACCCCAAGAGACCCAGTACTTC.

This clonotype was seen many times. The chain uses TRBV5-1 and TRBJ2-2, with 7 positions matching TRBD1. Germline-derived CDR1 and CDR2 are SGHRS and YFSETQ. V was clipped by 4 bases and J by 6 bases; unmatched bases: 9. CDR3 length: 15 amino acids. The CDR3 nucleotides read TGCGCCAGCAGCGTAGAGGGGGCCCACCCCGGGGAGCTGTTTTTT. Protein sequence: CASSVEGAHPGELFF.

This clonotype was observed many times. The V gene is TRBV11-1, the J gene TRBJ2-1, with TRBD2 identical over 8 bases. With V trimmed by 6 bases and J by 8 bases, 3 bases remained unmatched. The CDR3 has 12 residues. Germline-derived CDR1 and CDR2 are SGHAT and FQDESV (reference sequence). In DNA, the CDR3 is TGTGCCAGCAGACTAGCGGAGGATGAGCAGTTCTTC. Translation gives CASRLAEDEQFF. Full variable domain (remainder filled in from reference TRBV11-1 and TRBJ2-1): EAEVAQSPRYKITEKSQAVAFWCDPISGHATLYWYRQILGQGPELLVQFQDESVVDDSQLPKDRFSAERLKGVDSTLKIQPAELGDSAMYLCASRLAEDEQFFGPGTRLTVL.